The source of this T cell receptor beta chain is a study of early T cells in non-severe SARS-CoV-2 infection. Study in general: Chains from this unsorted whole-blood bulk RNA could not be paired.

Study-wide points: Anti-spike CD8 responses were favored in VDJdb matching, and private and CD4 specificities were missed.

Attachment of unique molecular identifiers was made to individual cDNA molecules. Using its own MiXCR run on the 5' RACE reads, TCRdb lists one record per CDR3 protein. The sample records more than 85,000 distinct CDR3 sequences, around 13% being singletons. The CDR3 sequence is 12 residues long. Trimming shortened V by 6 bases and J by 6 bases, and 10 bases separated the two germline ends. As to this clonotype: Its antigen is unidentified.

V is TRBV12-3 or TRBV12-4 and J is TRBJ2-3; D unclear. Sequencing was performed on whole blood. The receptor was isolated from an adult who was a healthcare worker with PCR-confirmed SARS-CoV-2 infection or an uninfected control (not recorded which). This CDR3 is CASRAALDTQYF. The CDR3 DNA reads TGTGCCAGCAGGGCAGCACTGGATACGCAGTATTTT.